This T cell receptor (beta chain) was documented in a study of PD-1 blockade in classical Hodgkin lymphoma. Study-wide findings and caveats: Later analyses included only patients treated at least 1 year post-ASCT. Healthy donors were reported to have higher baseline TCR diversity than newly diagnosed patients. By C4D1 there was a significant rise in CD4+ TCR diversity but not in CD8+ TCR diversity. Lower baseline TCR diversity marked trial partial responders and progressors.

The assay was immunoSEQ multiplex PCR, and TCRdb's table has in-frame clones only and misses some. Of approximately 61,000 clones in the sample, 70% to 90% are singletons; the top ten hold roughly 8.7%. Time point noted: cycle 4 day 1 (C4D1), after less than 7 weeks of nivolumab. Autologous stem cell transplantation was followed by relapse in every patient, and brentuximab vedotin exposure varied. Trimming took 3 bases from V and 4 from J, leaving 12 bases between them. The germline gives CDR1 MNHNS, CDR2 SASEGT. The CDR3 runs 14 residues. As concerns this clone: Its antigen is unidentified.

The specimen was peripheral blood mononuclear cells (PBMCs), collected before the fourth cycle of nivolumab. This receptor was obtained from a human donor with classical Hodgkin lymphoma. The gene calls are TRBV6-1 and TRBJ1-1; D remains unclear. CDR3 sequence: CASSDTPGSTEAFF. The CDR3 nucleotides are TGTGCCAGCAGTGATACCCCGGGAAGCACTGAAGCTTTCTTT.